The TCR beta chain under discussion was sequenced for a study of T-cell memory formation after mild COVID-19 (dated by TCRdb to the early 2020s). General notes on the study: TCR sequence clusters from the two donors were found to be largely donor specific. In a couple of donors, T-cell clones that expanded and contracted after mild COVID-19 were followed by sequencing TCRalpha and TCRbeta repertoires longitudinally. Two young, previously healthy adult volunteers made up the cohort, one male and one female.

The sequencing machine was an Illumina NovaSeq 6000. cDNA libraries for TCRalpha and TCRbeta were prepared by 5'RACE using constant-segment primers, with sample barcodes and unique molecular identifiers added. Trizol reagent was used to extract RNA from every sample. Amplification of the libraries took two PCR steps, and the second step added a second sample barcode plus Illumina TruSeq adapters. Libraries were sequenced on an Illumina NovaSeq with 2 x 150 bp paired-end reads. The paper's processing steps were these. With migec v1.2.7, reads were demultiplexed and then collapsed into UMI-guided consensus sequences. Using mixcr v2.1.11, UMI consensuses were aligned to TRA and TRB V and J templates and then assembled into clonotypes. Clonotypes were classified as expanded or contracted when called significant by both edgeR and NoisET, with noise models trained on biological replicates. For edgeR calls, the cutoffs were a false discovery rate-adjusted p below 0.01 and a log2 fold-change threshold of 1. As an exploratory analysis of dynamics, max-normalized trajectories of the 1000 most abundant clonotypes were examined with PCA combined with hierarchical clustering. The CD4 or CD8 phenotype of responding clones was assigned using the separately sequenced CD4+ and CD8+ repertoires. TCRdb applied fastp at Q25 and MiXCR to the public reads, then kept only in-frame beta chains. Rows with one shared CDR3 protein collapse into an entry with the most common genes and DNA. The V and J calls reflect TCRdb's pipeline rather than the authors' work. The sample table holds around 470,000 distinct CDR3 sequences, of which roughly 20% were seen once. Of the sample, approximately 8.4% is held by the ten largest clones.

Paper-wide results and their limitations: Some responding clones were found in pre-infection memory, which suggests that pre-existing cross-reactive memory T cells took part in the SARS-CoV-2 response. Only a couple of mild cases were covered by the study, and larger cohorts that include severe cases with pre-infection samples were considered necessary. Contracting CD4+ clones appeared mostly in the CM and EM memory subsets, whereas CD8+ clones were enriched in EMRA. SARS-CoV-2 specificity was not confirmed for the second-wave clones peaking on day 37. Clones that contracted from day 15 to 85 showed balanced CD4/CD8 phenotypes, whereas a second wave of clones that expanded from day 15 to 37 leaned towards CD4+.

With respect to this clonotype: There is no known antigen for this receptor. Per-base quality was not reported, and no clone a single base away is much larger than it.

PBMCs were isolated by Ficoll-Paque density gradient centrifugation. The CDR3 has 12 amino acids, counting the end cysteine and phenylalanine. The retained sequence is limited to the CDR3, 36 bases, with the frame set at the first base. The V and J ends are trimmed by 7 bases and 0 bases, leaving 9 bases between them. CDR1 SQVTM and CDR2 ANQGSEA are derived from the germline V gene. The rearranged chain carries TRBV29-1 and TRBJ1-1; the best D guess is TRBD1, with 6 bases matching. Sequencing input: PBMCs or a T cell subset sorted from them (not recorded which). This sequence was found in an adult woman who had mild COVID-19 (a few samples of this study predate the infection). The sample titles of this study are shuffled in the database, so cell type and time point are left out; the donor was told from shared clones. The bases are TGCAGCGCCGGACAGATGAACACTGAAGCTTTCTTT. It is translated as CSAGQMNTEAFF.